This T cell receptor (beta chain) is drawn from a study of blood T cells in healthy people across ages. Overall study findings and caveats: While age rose, TCR beta diversity per million T cells dropped in a roughly linear way.

Primed by a sample-barcoded 5' primer and a J-beta primer mix, a second PCR proceeded for 7 to 11 cycles. Per sample, CDR3-containing paired-end reads numbered at least 2.5 million. TCRdb reprocessed the 5' RACE reads with MiXCR, giving one entry per CDR3 protein. The sample records 550,000 to 600,000 distinct CDR3 sequences, roughly 29% being singletons. This clonotype was detected many times. Its antigen is still unknown. Donation came from healthy Caucasian individuals in Russia who were aged roughly 6 to 95. Collection of 9.5 to 10 milliliters of peripheral blood was performed for each donor. Germline V lookup: CDR1 SQVTM, CDR2 ANQGSEA. V was cut by 0 bases and J by 7 bases, with 12 bases left in between. This CDR3 spans 14 amino acids.

This TCR was sampled from a woman in her 70s in good health. Sequencing was carried out using blood. The chain employs TRBV29-1 and TRBJ2-2; the D gene is possibly TRBD1 (5 bases). In DNA, the CDR3 is TGCAGCGTTGAAGAAGGGGCATTGGTCGGGGAGCTGTTTTTT. Amino acids: CSVEEGALVGELFF.